This record looks at one T cell receptor (beta chain) sequence and its context. This could be a read error, since a much larger clone is one nucleotide away. This beta chain appears as a stray read in a library generated for alpha chains; its size is not informative. The source of the sample is a study of spatial heterogeneity in lung cancer. The study tagged each TCR cDNA molecule with a unique molecular identifier. TCRdb recomputed calls from the 5' RACE reads with MiXCR, one row per CDR3 protein. The sample has several thousand distinct CDR3 sequences, more than 5.5% seen once. V lost 10 bases to trimming and J lost 5 bases, with 14 bases between them. Germline V gives CDR1 MNHEY, CDR2 SVGAGI. The CDR3 length is 12 residues. Described time point: sample taken at primary tumor resection. Unsorted whole RNA samples from tumor, nontumor lung or frozen PBMC were sequenced.

The source of this sequence is a female donor with early-stage non-small cell lung cancer. The source was normal lung tissue next to the tumor, collected at surgery. The rearrangement uses TRBV6-5 and TRBJ2-5; D is unresolved. The CDR3 sequence is CANRDGVETQYF. For the CDR3, the DNA is TGTGCCAACCGAGATGGGGTGGAGACCCAGTACTTC.